This T cell receptor beta chain was captured in a study of T cell repertoires in cytomegalovirus infection. Points from the study as a whole: The cumulative frequency of public TCR beta families identified carriers of CMV plus the relevant HLA. The study found HLA-C-restricted CMV-specific TCR beta clonotypes dominating the ex vivo response.

Ten or more counts support this clonotype. What it recognizes is unknown. MiXCR was run by TCRdb on the reads, yielding one entry per CDR3 protein. The table includes 480,000 or so distinct CDR3 sequences, about 11% detected once. The specimen sequenced was PBMCs. The source of this sequence is a human donor in good health (CMV status not recorded). Some clones in this sample may be carry-over from other donors' samples.

The CDR3 DNA reads TGTGCCAGCAGCGTAGAGGGGATGGAGACTGAAGCTTTCTTT. Translation gives CASSVEGMETEAFF. The chain combines TRBV9 with TRBJ1-1; the D gene is possibly TRBD1 (5 bases). The ends were cut back, 0 bases at V and 5 bases at J, with 11 bases in the middle. This CDR3 contains 14 residues. Germline V gene data show CDR1 as SGDLS and CDR2 as YYNGEE.